The rows below give T cell receptor beta chains drawn from one sample of a study of control samples from healthy donors and cancer patients. The table came from immunoSEQ multiplex PCR; TCRdb's copy has only in-frame clones and leaves some out. The repertoire holds about 94,000 clones, with 90% as singletons. The sequencing input was blood. The receptors stem from a woman younger than 30 in good health. Both conserved end residues are part of each CDR3. Fields, in order: J gene, V gene, CDR3 protein.

TRBJ1-3 TRBV13 CASSLGLLSGNTIYF
TRBJ2-5 TRBV11-2 CASSLGGTSGQETQYF
TRBJ1-1 TRBV24-1 CATPLVEAFF
TRBJ1-2 TRBV5-1 CASSFQGAEDGYTF
TRBJ2-7 TRBV5-6 CASSLLTGRYEQYF
TRBJ1-3 TRBV7-8 CASSLGGTSGNTIYF
TRBJ2-1 TRBV7-8 CASSKPRLRESGKGLYNEQFF
TRBJ2-7 TRBV4-1 CASSQGLLGGVSYEQYF
TRBJ2-7 TRBV6-1 CASSEAIRNSYEQYF
TRBJ2-7 TRBV6-5 CASSYGKSYEQYF
TRBJ1-1 TRBV6-5 CASSYSRSWTVKAFF
TRBJ2-5 TRBV25-1 CASSEQTPYETREETQYF
TRBJ1-4 TRBV5-1 CASSPTHGFEEKLFF